This T cell receptor (beta chain) was documented in a study of blood T cell repertoires in COVID-19. Study overall: The samples span acute and convalescent COVID-19 from the United States, Italy and Spain. T cells, B-cell-depleted T cells, or PBMCs supplied cDNA or gDNA.

Using immunoSEQ multiplex PCR, the repertoire was profiled, and TCRdb retains in-frame clones only, with some absent. Among about 150,000 clones listed, around four fifths were seen once. Trimming took 3 bases from V and 2 from J, leaving 9 bases between them. The CDR3 extends over 14 amino acids. The germline CDR1 and CDR2 sequences are MNHNS and SASEGT. Sequenced material: peripheral blood. This sequence joins TRBV6-1 and TRBJ2-3; no reliable D call. The source is a woman aged 70-85 years who had recovered from COVID-19. The CDR3 region is CASSEGWLTDTQYF. The CDR3 DNA sequence: TGTGCCAGCAGTGAGGGCTGGCTCACAGATACGCAGTATTTT.